Many counts were recorded for the clone carrying this TCR beta chain. As yet, its antigen is unknown. The source material, RNA transcripts, was used to amplify TCR beta CDR3 regions. Using the HTBI primer set, a first-round RT-PCR was run on the TCR CDR3. TCRdb reanalysed the multiplex PCR reads using MiXCR and keeps one entry per CDR3 protein. The data contain approximately 570,000 distinct CDR3 sequences, just under 20% of them singletons. The data stem from a study of T cells in Graves' hyperthyroidism and ophthalmopathy. Points from the study as a whole: Most expanded thyroid clonotypes above 0.001 also appeared in blood.

Diagnoses were established using clinical symptoms, serum thyroxine and TRAb, thyroid ultrasound and orbital computed tomography. The CDR3 totals 10 residues. Germline-derived CDR1 and CDR2 are DFQATT and SNEGSKA (reference sequence). The V end was cut by 3 bases, the J end by 5 bases, with 4 bases between. The chain has TRBV20-1 and TRBJ1-1; D is unclear. The TCR originated in a man aged 35 to 55 with Graves' ophthalmopathy. Sequenced: blood. The CDR3 is CSARVTEAFF. DNA of the CDR3: TGCAGTGCTAGGGTGACTGAAGCTTTCTTT.